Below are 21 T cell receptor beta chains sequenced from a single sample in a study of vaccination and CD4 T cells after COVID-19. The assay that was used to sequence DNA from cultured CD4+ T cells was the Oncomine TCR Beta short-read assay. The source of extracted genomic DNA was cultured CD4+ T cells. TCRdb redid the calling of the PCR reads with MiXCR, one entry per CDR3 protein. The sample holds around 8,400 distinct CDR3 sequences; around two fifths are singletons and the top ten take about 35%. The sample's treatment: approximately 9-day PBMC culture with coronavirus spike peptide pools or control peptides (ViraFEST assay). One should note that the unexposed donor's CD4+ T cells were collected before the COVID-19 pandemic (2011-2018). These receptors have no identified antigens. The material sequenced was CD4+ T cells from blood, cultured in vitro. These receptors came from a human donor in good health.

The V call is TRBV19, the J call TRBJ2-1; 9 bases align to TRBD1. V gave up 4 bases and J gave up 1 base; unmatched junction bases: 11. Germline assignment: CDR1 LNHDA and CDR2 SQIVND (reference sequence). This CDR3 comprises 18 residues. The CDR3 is CASSTMTGGGKSYNEQFF. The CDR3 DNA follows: TGTGCCAGTAGTACAATGACAGGGGGGGGAAAGTCCTACAATGAGCAGTTCTTC.

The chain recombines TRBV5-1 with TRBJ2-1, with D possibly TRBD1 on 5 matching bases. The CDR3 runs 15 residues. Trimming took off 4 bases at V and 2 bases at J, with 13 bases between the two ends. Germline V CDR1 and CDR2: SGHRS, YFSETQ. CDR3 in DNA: TGCGCCAGCAGCCCAGACAGCTTACCCTACAATGAGCAGTTCTTC. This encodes CASSPDSLPYNEQFF.

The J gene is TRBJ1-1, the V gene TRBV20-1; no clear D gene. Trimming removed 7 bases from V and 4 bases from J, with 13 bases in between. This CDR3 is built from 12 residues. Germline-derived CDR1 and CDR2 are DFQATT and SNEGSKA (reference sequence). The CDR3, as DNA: TGCAGTGGGATACAGCCTTCCACTGAAGCTTTCTTT. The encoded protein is CSGIQPSTEAFF.

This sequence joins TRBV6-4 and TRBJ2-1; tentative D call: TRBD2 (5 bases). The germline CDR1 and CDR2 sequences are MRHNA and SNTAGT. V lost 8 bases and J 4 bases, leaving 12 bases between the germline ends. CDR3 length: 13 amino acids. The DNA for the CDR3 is TGTGCCAGCGGGGAGACGGAGTACAATGAGCAGTTCTTC. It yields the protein CASGETEYNEQFF.

Here the CDR3 DNA reads TGTGCCAGCAGCTCCCCTAGCGGGCAAGAGACCCAGTACTTC. Protein: CASSSPSGQETQYF. The chain uses TRBV7-2 and TRBJ2-5; 8 nucleotides align to TRBD2. With V trimmed by 4 bases and J by 2 bases, 3 bases remained unmatched. Germline V gene lookup returns CDR1 SGHTA and CDR2 FQGNSA. The CDR3 is 14 residues long.

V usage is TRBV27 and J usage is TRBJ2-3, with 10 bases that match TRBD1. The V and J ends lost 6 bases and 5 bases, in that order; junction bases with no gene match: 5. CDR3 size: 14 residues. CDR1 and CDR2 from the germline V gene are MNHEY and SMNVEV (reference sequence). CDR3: CASSRDRGKDTQYF. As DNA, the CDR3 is TGTGCCAGCAGCCGGGACAGGGGTAAAGATACGCAGTATTTT.

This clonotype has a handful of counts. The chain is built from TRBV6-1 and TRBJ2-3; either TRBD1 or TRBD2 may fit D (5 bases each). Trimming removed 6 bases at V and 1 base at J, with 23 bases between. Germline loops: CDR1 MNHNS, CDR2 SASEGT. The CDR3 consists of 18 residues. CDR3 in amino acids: CASSRRSGTHEGTDTQYF. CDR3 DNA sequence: TGTGCCAGCAGCCGGCGGTCCGGGACCCACGAGGGCACAGATACGCAGTATTTT.

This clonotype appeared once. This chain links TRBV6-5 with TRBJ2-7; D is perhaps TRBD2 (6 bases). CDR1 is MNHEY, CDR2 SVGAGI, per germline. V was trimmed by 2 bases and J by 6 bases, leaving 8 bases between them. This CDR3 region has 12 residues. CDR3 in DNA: TGTGCCAGCAGTTACGGAGGGCGCGAGCAGTACTTC. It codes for CASSYGGREQYF.

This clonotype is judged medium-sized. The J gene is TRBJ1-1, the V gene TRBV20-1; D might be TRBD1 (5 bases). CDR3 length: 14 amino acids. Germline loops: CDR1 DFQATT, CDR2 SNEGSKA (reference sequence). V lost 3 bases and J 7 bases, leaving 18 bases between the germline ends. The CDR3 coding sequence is TGCAGTGCTAGCGAGGGCAGGGAATCCAGTGAAGCTTTCTTT. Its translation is CSASEGRESSEAFF.

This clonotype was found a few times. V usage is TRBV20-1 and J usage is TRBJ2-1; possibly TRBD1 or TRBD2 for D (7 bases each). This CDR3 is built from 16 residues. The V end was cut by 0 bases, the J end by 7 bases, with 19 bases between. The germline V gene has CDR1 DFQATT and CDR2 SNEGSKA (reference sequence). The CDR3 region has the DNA TGCAGTGCTAGAGATCAGGGGGACTACTCCTTAAATGAGCAGTTCTTC. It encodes CSARDQGDYSLNEQFF.

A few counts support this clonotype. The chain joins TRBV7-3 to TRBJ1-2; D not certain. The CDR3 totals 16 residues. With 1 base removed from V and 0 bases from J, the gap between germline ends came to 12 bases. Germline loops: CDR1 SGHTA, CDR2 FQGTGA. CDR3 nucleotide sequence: TGTGCCAGCAGCTTAAGAGGAGACGCTTCTAACTATGGCTACACCTTC. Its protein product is CASSLRGDASNYGYTF.

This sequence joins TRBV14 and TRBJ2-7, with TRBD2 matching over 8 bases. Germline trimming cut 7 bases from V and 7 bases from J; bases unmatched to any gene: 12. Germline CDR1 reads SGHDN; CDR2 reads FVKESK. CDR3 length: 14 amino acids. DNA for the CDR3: TGTGCCAGCATGGTCTCGGGAGGGCCGGGAGAGCAGTACTTC. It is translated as CASMVSGGPGEQYF.

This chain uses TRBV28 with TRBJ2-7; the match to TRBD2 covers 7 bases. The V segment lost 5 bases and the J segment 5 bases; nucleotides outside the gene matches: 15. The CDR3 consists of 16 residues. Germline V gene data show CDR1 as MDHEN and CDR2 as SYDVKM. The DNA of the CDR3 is TGTGCCAGCAGTCTACCCCCGCGGCGGGGGTCGGACGAGCAGTACTTC. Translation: CASSLPPRRGSDEQYF. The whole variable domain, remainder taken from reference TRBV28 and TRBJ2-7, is DVKVTQSSRYLVKRTGEKVFLECVQDMDHENMFWYRQDPGLGLRLIYFSYDVKMKEKGDIPEGYSVSREKKERFSLILESASTNQTSMYLCASSLPPRRGSDEQYFGPGTRLTVT.

For the CDR3, the DNA is TGCAGTGCTAGAGAACTGGGGACCTACCGCACAGATACGCAGTATTTT. As protein: CSARELGTYRTDTQYF. The chain joins TRBV20-1 to TRBJ2-3; the D call may be TRBD1 or TRBD2 (5 bases each). The germline V and J ends were trimmed by 0 bases and 1 base, with 14 bases remaining between them. This CDR3 spans 16 amino acids. Germline lookup yields CDR1 DFQATT and CDR2 SNEGSKA (reference sequence).

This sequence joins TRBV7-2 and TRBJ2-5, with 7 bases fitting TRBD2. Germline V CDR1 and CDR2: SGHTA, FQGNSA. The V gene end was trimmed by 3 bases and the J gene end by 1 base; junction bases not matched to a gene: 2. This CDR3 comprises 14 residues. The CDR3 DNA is TGTGCCAGCAGCTTGCAGCGGGGCCAAGAGACCCAGTACTTC. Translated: CASSLQRGQETQYF.

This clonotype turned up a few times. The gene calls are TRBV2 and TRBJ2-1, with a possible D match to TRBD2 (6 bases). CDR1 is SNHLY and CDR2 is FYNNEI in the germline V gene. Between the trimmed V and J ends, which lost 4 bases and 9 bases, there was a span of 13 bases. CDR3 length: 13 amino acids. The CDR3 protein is CASSGTGRGEQFF. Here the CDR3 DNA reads TGTGCCAGCAGTGGGACCGGGAGAGGTGAGCAGTTCTTC. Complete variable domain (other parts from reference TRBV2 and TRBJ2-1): EPEVTQTPSHQVTQMGQEVILRCVPISNHLYFYWYRQILGQKVEFLVSFYNNEISEKSEIFDDQFSVERPDGSNFTLKIRSTKLEDSAMYFCASSGTGRGEQFFGPGTRLTVL.

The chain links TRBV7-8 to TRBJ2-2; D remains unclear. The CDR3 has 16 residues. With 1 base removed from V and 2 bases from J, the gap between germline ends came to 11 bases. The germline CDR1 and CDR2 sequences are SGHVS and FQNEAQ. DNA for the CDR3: TGTGCCAGCAGCTTAGGCAACACGCGTAACACCGGGGAGCTGTTTTTT. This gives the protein CASSLGNTRNTGELFF. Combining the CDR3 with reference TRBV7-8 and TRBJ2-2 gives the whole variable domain GAGVSQSPRYKVAKRGQDVALRCDPISGHVSLFWYQQALGQGPEFLTYFQNEAQLDKSGLPSDRFFAERPEGSVSTLKIQRTQQEDSAVYLCASSLGNTRNTGELFFGEGSRLTVL.

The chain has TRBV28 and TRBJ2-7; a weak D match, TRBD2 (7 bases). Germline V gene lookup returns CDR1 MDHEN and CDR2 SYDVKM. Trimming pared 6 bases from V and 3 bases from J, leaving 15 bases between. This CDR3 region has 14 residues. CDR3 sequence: CASRTGAGHYEQYF. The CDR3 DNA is TGTGCCAGCAGGACGGGAGCGGGACACTACGAGCAGTACTTC.

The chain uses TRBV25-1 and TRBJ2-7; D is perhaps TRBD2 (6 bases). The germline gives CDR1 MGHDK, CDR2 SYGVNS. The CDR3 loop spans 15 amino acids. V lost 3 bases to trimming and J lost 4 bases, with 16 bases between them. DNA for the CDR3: TGTGCCAGCAGTGAGCTTCGTGGGGGAGGATACGAGCAGTACTTC. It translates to CASSELRGGGYEQYF.

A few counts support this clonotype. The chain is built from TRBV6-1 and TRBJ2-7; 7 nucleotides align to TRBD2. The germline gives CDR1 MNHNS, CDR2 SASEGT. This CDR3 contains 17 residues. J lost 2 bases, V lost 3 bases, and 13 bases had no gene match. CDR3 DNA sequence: TGTGCCAGCAGTGACCTCGTTGGGGCTAGCGGTCCCTACGAGCAGTACTTC. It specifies CASSDLVGASGPYEQYF.

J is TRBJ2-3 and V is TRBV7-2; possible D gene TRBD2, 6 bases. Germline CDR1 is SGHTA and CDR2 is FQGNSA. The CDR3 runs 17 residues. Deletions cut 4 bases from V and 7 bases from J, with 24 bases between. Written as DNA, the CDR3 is TGTGCCAGCAGCTGGGGGGACGGATCGGGGAAAAGAAATACGCAGTATTTT. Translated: CASSWGDGSGKRNTQYF.